The clone carrying this T cell receptor beta chain has more than one count but fewer than ten. Antigen unknown. Sequenced by immunoSEQ multiplex PCR; TCRdb stores in-frame clones only, minus some. This sample has 44,000 or so clones, with nearly 85% found just once. The data are from a study of T cell responses to AZD1222 COVID-19 vaccine. Study-level points and caveats: The CD4 TCRs associated with vaccination extended across spike and predominated at 160-218 and 743-854. After two AZD1222 doses, spike-specific TCR breadth and depth rose versus day 0.

Germline trimming cut 6 bases from V and 4 bases from J; bases unmatched to any gene: 11. Looked up from germline, CDR1 is MNHNY and CDR2 is SVGAGI (reference sequence). There are 15 residues in the CDR3. The rearrangement uses TRBV6-6 and TRBJ1-1, with 7 bases matching TRBD1. The sample here was peripheral blood, taken on day 0 of AZD1222 vaccination. The receptor comes from an adult in good health. The CDR3 DNA reads as TGTGCCAGCAGCCCCCTGGCAGGGGGAGTCACTGAAGCTTTCTTT. This encodes CASSPLAGGVTEAFF.